The following is a T cell receptor (beta chain) sequence with its context. Its target is unknown. Sequenced by immunoSEQ multiplex PCR; TCRdb stores in-frame clones only, minus some. The data hold 50,000 to 75,000 clones, with approximately 90% observed a single time. Trimming at V came to 4 bases and at J to 9 bases, leaving 8 bases not matched to a gene. This CDR3 has 16 amino acids. Per the germline V gene, CDR1 is SGHAT and CDR2 is FQNNGV. This record comes from a study of T cells in localized non-small cell lung cancer. Study outcomes and limitations: The highest T cell clonality was in uninvolved adjacent lung, above tumor.

The sequence came from a man aged 35-69 years with stage I lung adenocarcinoma. The chain employs TRBV11-2 and TRBJ2-3, with 15 bases aligning to TRBD2. The sequences come from peripheral blood, collected before any cancer treatment. In DNA, the CDR3 is TGTGCCAGCAGCTCCGGACTAGCGGGGGGGACGGGCACGCAGTATTTT. It encodes CASSSGLAGGTGTQYF.